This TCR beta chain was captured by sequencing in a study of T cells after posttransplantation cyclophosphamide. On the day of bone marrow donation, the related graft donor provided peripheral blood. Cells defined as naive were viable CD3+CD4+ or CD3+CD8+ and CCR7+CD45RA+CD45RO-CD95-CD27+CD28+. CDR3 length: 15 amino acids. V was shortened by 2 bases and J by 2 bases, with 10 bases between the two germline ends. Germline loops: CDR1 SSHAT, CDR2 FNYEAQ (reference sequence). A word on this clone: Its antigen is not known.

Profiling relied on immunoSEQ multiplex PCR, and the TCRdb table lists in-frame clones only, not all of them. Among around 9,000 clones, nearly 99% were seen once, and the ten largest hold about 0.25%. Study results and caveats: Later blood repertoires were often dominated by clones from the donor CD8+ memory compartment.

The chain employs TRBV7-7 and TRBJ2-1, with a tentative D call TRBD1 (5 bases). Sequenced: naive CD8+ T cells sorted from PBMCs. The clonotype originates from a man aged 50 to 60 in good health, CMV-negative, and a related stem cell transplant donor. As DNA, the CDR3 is TGTGCCAGCAGCTTAAGGCAGGGTGCCTACAATGAGCAGTTCTTC. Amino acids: CASSLRQGAYNEQFF.